This entry is about one T cell receptor beta chain. This CDR3 is 16 amino acids long. From germline, CDR1 is LNHDA and CDR2 SQIVND (reference sequence). V lost 1 base, J lost 2 bases, and 12 bases lay in between. This record comes from a study of blood T cell repertoires in COVID-19. Study background: Samples representing acute and convalescent COVID-19 were sourced from the United States, Italy and Spain. PBMCs, B-cell-depleted T cells, or T cells were the source of the cDNA or gDNA that made up the material.

Per the study methods: Reference gene primer amplification gave estimated nucleated cell counts. Libraries were prepared by immunoSEQ multiplex PCR; TCRdb keeps only in-frame clonotypes and omits some of them. The V and J calls and the clone size are those of that table, but D and trimming were determined from the DNA. The sample has some 170,000 clones, roughly four fifths seen once. The sample was peripheral blood. V and J are TRBV19 and TRBJ1-5; D may be TRBD1 (5 bases). This clonotype was sampled from an elderly woman with acute or convalescent COVID-19. The CDR3 spells CASSIGTGLGNQPQHF. The CDR3 region has the DNA TGTGCCAGTAGTATAGGCACAGGCCTAGGCAATCAGCCCCAGCATTTT.